The 32 T cell receptor beta chains presented below share a single source sample, sequenced in a study of OX40 agonist ivuxolimab in advanced cancers. The repertoire was sequenced with immunoSEQ multiplex PCR; TCRdb's copy has only in-frame clones and lacks some. The sample shows under 95,000 clones, around nine tenths of them seen only once. The material was CD4+ or CD8+ T cells sorted from blood, obtained in a trial of the OX40 agonist ivuxolimab. Every receptor here comes from an adult with an advanced solid tumor such as melanoma, head and neck, liver or kidney cancer.

In its sample, this clone was seen once. J is TRBJ1-1 and V is TRBV30; perhaps TRBD1 as D (5 bases). The CDR3 contains 13 residues. V was trimmed by 2 bases and J by 6 bases, leaving 13 bases between them. Germline V gives CDR1 GTSNPN, CDR2 SVGIG (reference sequence). CDR3 in amino acids: CAWSPGVKAEAFF. The CDR3 region has the DNA TGTGCCTGGAGTCCGGGGGTTAAGGCTGAAGCTTTCTTT.

This chain joins TRBV5-6 and TRBJ2-1, with TRBD2 identical over 7 bases. The length of the CDR3 is 16 residues. Germline values: CDR1 SGHDT, CDR2 YYEEEE. Trimming took 5 bases from V and 3 from J; bases not matched to a gene: 11. The chain's CDR3 is CASRQISGGIYNEQFF. In nucleotides, the CDR3 is TGTGCCAGCAGACAAATTTCGGGGGGAATCTACAATGAGCAGTTCTTC. Full variable domain (missing parts from reference TRBV5-6 and TRBJ2-1): DAGVTQSPTHLIKTRGQQVTLRCSPKSGHDTVSWYQQALGQGPQFIFQYYEEEERQRGNFPDRFSGHQFPNYSSELNVNALLLGDSALYLCASRQISGGIYNEQFFGPGTRLTVL.

This sequence joins TRBV6-6 and TRBJ2-5; tentative D call: TRBD1 (6 bases). Trimming took 0 bases from V and 2 from J, leaving 13 bases between them. Germline V gene sequence: CDR1 MNHNY, CDR2 SVGAGI (reference sequence). The CDR3 totals 16 residues. CDR3 DNA: TGTGCCAGCAGTTACTCGGGCAGGGGAGTGCAAGAGACCCAGTACTTC. The encoded protein is CASSYSGRGVQETQYF.

This clone is medium-sized in the sample. J is TRBJ1-1 and V is TRBV19; D might be TRBD1 (6 bases). Looked up from germline, CDR1 is LNHDA and CDR2 is SQIVND (reference sequence). The CDR3 is made up of 14 amino acids. The ends were cut back, 8 bases at V and 4 bases at J, with 17 bases in the middle. CDR3: CASRREGHSTEAFF. In DNA, the CDR3 is TGTGCCAGTCGAAGAGAGGGACACAGCACTGAAGCTTTCTTT.

This sequence joins TRBV6-8 and TRBJ1-1, with D perhaps matching TRBD1 (5 bases). V was pared by 2 bases and J by 3 bases, with 19 bases between. CDR3 length: 17 amino acids. The V gene's germline CDR1 is MNHGY and CDR2 SAAAGT. The CDR3 is CASSYPPHRSEDTEAFF. As DNA, the CDR3 is TGTGCCAGCAGTTACCCCCCCCACAGGTCGGAGGACACTGAAGCTTTCTTT.

The rearrangement links TRBV28 to TRBJ2-1; no clear D gene. V was shortened by 3 bases and J by 1 base, with 7 bases between the two germline ends. Germline-derived CDR1 and CDR2 are MDHEN and SYDVKM. The CDR3 runs 14 residues. This chain's CDR3 is CASSFKRSYNEQFF. CDR3 nucleotides: TGTGCCAGCAGTTTCAAGAGGTCCTACAATGAGCAGTTCTTC.

The rearrangement uses TRBV7-9 and TRBJ2-7, with D maybe TRBD1 (6 bases). Trimming left V 3 bases short and J 3 bases short, with 12 bases between. CDR3 size: 14 residues. CDR1 and CDR2 (germline): SEHNR, FQNEAQ (reference sequence). CDR3 region: CASSFRGRHYEQYF. In nucleotides, the CDR3 is TGTGCCAGCAGCTTCAGGGGCCGACACTACGAGCAGTACTTC.

The V and J genes are TRBV7-8 and TRBJ2-3, with 8 bases aligning to TRBD2. Germline V CDR1 and CDR2: SGHVS, FQNEAQ. Trimming cost V 5 bases and J 0 bases; bases outside gene matches: 7. The CDR3 is made up of 16 amino acids. The CDR3 loop reads CASSRGGGASTDTQYF. The CDR3 nucleotides are TGTGCCAGCAGCCGGGGGGGCGGGGCGAGCACAGATACGCAGTATTTT.

The chain joins TRBV5-1 to TRBJ1-5; TRBD1 is a possible D gene (5 bases). The V and J ends lost 3 bases and 9 bases respectively, with 19 bases between them. Germline V gives CDR1 SGHRS, CDR2 YFSETQ. CDR3 size: 15 residues. CDR3 DNA: TGCGCCAGCAGCTCAACAGGTGGAGGGGTTACGCCCCAGCATTTT. Amino acid sequence: CASSSTGGGVTPQHF.

The V call is TRBV6-5, the J call TRBJ1-1; no clear D. CDR3 size: 14 residues. The V and J ends lost 6 bases and 7 bases respectively, with 18 bases between them. CDR1 and CDR2 from the germline V gene are MNHEY and SVGAGI. CDR3: CASRGGLADLEAFF. The CDR3 DNA reads TGTGCCAGCAGAGGTGGACTAGCGGACCTTGAAGCTTTCTTT.

The V and J genes are TRBV18 and TRBJ2-3; D is ambiguous. The CDR3 totals 13 residues. The germline gives CDR1 KGHSH, CDR2 LQKENI. The germline V and J ends were trimmed by 3 bases and 4 bases, with 8 bases remaining between them. The CDR3 is CASSPYRADTQYF. In nucleotides, the CDR3 is TGTGCCAGCTCACCCTATCGGGCAGATACGCAGTATTTT.

The rearrangement uses TRBV30 and TRBJ2-7; perhaps TRBD2 as D (6 bases). CDR3 length equals 13 residues. CDR1 GTSNPN and CDR2 SVGIG come from the germline V gene (reference sequence). The V and J ends lost 0 bases and 4 bases respectively, with 10 bases between them. As DNA, the CDR3 is TGTGCCTGGAGTGTAGGAGGGGAGTACGAGCAGTACTTC. Amino acids: CAWSVGGEYEQYF.

The chain combines TRBV10-3 with TRBJ2-3, with 8 bases matching TRBD1. The CDR3 extends over 15 amino acids. Germline assignment: CDR1 ENHRY and CDR2 SYGVKD. The trim removed 2 bases at V and 5 bases at J, leaving 6 bases unmatched. CDR3 DNA sequence: TGTGCCATCAGTGAGCGAGGACAGGGTGGAGATACGCAGTATTTT. It yields the protein CAISERGQGGDTQYF.

CDR3 DNA: TGTGCCAGCAGCTTATCGGGGTTCAACGAGCAGTACTTC. This translates into CASSLSGFNEQYF. The chain employs TRBV11-3 and TRBJ2-7, with D tentatively TRBD2 (5 bases). From germline, CDR1 is SGHNT and CDR2 YENEEA. Trimming removed 2 bases at V and 5 bases at J, with 10 bases between. The CDR3 is 13 amino acids.

The rearrangement links TRBV6-6 to TRBJ2-1; 7 bases are a match to TRBD1. The germline V gene has CDR1 MNHNY and CDR2 SVGAGI (reference sequence). The V segment lost 5 bases and the J segment 4 bases; nucleotides outside the gene matches: 2. The CDR3 loop spans 13 amino acids. The CDR3 DNA reads as TGTGCCAGCAGTCGGGACAGATACAATGAGCAGTTCTTC. Its translation is CASSRDRYNEQFF.

This clone appeared once. The V and J genes are TRBV7-3 and TRBJ2-5; a weak D match, TRBD1 (7 bases). Germline V gene lookup returns CDR1 SGHTA and CDR2 FQGTGA. CDR3 length: 13 amino acids. With 3 bases removed from V and 6 bases from J, the gap between germline ends came to 11 bases. The CDR3 here is CASSFRRGQTQYF. The DNA for the CDR3 is TGTGCCAGCAGCTTCAGGAGGGGGCAGACCCAGTACTTC.

The genes are TRBV5-4 and TRBJ2-2, with TRBD1 identical over 9 bases. This CDR3 is built from 14 residues. The V and J ends lost 4 bases and 7 bases, in that order; junction bases with no gene match: 5. Germline CDR1 SGHNT, CDR2 YYREEE (reference sequence). CDR3 nucleotides: TGTGCCAGCAGCACGGGACAGGGAGACGGGGAGCTGTTTTTT. Translated: CASSTGQGDGELFF.

The chain is built from TRBV5-6 and TRBJ1-5; no reliable D call. The CDR3 runs 14 residues. With 3 bases removed from V and 3 bases from J, the gap between germline ends came to 10 bases. Germline V lookup: CDR1 SGHDT, CDR2 YYEEEE. For the CDR3, the DNA is TGTGCCAGCAGCTCCTATCGGAACAATCAGCCCCAGCATTTT. This translates into CASSSYRNNQPQHF.

The J gene is TRBJ2-5, the V gene TRBV7-2, with 10 bases aligning to TRBD1. The V segment lost 5 bases and the J segment 3 bases; nucleotides outside the gene matches: 9. CDR1 and CDR2 (germline): SGHTA, FQGNSA. The CDR3 spans 16 residues. The CDR3 DNA follows: TGTGCCAGCAGCGCCAGCGGGACAGGGGTAGAAGAGACCCAGTACTTC. It translates to CASSASGTGVEETQYF.

The rearrangement links TRBV27 to TRBJ1-2, with D unresolved. Trimming pared 2 bases from V and 8 bases from J, leaving 15 bases between. The germline CDR1 and CDR2 sequences are MNHEY and SMNVEV (reference sequence). CDR3 length equals 14 residues. The chain's CDR3 is CASSLDWQAGGYTF. The CDR3 nucleotides read TGTGCCAGCAGTTTAGACTGGCAGGCCGGGGGCTACACCTTC.

This chain connects TRBV7-3 to TRBJ2-5, with 12 bases fitting TRBD2. The DNA end lines up better with TRBJ2-7; the J call may be wrong. The CDR3 covers 15 residues. Germline V gives CDR1 SGHTA, CDR2 FQGTGA. The DNA of the CDR3 is TGTGCCAGCAGCCAAGGACTAGCGGGACCCTACGAGCAGTACTTC. Its protein product is CASSQGLAGPYEQYF.

The chain employs TRBV6-6 and TRBJ2-7; D is unresolved. The CDR3 runs to 15 residues. Trimming removed 0 bases at V and 7 bases at J, with 16 bases between. Germline assignment: CDR1 MNHNY and CDR2 SVGAGI (reference sequence). The CDR3 spells CASSYSRWQAEEQYF. CDR3 in DNA: TGTGCCAGCAGTTACTCGAGGTGGCAGGCAGAAGAGCAGTACTTC.

The chain is built from TRBV7-9 and TRBJ1-3; the match to TRBD1 covers 8 bases. In germline, CDR1 is SEHNR, CDR2 FQNEAQ (reference sequence). The CDR3 is 15 amino acids. V shed 5 bases and J 1 base; nucleotides not matched to a gene: 4. CDR3 sequence: CASSRQGASGNTIYF. The CDR3, as DNA: TGTGCCAGCAGCCGTCAGGGGGCGTCTGGAAACACCATATATTTT. The complete variable domain, with remaining parts taken from reference TRBV7-9 and TRBJ1-3, reads DTGVSQNPRHKITKRGQNVTFRCDPISEHNRLYWYRQTLGQGPEFLTYFQNEAQLEKSRLLSDRFSAERPKGSFSTLEIQRTEQGDSAMYLCASSRQGASGNTIYFGEGSWLTVV.

The rearrangement joins TRBV30 to TRBJ2-3, with D uncertain. The CDR3 runs 12 residues. The V gene's germline CDR1 is GTSNPN and CDR2 SVGIG (reference sequence). This chain's CDR3 is CAFGSSRDTQYF. Written as DNA, the CDR3 is TGTGCGTTTGGTTCTTCCCGGGATACGCAGTATTTT.

The chain is built from TRBV12-5 and TRBJ2-2, with 8 bases aligning to TRBD2. The CDR3 is made up of 16 amino acids. Per the germline V gene, CDR1 is LGHNT and CDR2 is FRNRAP. V lost 3 bases, J lost 7 bases, and 10 bases stayed unmatched. As DNA, the CDR3 is TGTGCTAGTGGTTTACAAGCGGGAGACGTGGGCGGGGAGCTGTTTTTT. This translates into CASGLQAGDVGGELFF.

This clone appeared a single time. This sequence joins TRBV27 and TRBJ1-1; TRBD1 agrees at 7 bases. CDR1 and CDR2 from the germline V gene are MNHEY and SMNVEV (reference sequence). Trimming took 5 bases from V and 4 from J; bases not matched to a gene: 10. The CDR3 runs 15 residues. CDR3 loop: CASSPRTGVGTEAFF. Written as DNA, the CDR3 is TGTGCCAGCAGTCCTAGAACAGGGGTGGGCACTGAAGCTTTCTTT.

With regard to this clone: This CDR3 is also generated by other DNA sequences in the sample. CDR3 sequence: CASIPGGLTTEAFF. The CDR3 DNA follows: TGCGCCAGCATCCCAGGGGGCCTGACCACTGAAGCTTTCTTT. V usage is TRBV10-2 and J usage is TRBJ1-1, with 8 bases matching TRBD1. V lost 7 bases and J lost 4; bases outside the gene matches: 8. The CDR3 has 14 amino acids. Germline values: CDR1 WSHSY, CDR2 SAAADI.

V is TRBV10-3 and J is TRBJ2-6, with D maybe TRBD1 (5 bases). From germline, CDR1 is ENHRY and CDR2 SYGVKD. This CDR3 spans 15 amino acids. With 2 bases removed from V and 2 bases from J, the gap between germline ends came to 7 bases. This chain's CDR3 is CAISERTTGANVLTF. In DNA form, the CDR3 reads TGTGCCATCAGTGAGCGGACAACTGGGGCCAACGTCCTGACTTTC.

The V call is TRBV6-4, the J call TRBJ1-1; weak D call: TRBD1 (6 bases). CDR1 and CDR2 from the germline V gene are MRHNA and SNTAGT. V lost 6 bases and J lost 4, with 12 bases in between. The CDR3 runs to 13 residues. The CDR3 loop is CASSATGSTEAFF. The DNA for the CDR3 is TGTGCCAGCAGCGCGACAGGATCCACTGAAGCTTTCTTT.

This chain uses TRBV5-1 with TRBJ2-3; unclear D gene. The CDR3 totals 14 residues. The germline CDR1 and CDR2 sequences are SGHRS and YFSETQ. The V end lost 2 bases, the J end lost 6 bases, and 13 bases lay between the germline ends. Here the CDR3 reads CASSFLGLGDTQYF. The CDR3 region has the DNA TGCGCCAGCAGCTTTTTGGGCCTCGGGGATACGCAGTATTTT.

V usage is TRBV5-1 and J usage is TRBJ2-3; perhaps D is TRBD1 or TRBD2 (5 bases each). There are 14 residues in the CDR3. The V gene lost 2 bases and the J gene lost 2 bases, with 9 bases spanning the gap. CDR1 and CDR2 from the germline V gene are SGHRS and YFSETQ. CDR3 in DNA: TGCGCCAGCAGCTTCGGGACCTTCACAGATACGCAGTATTTT. Protein product: CASSFGTFTDTQYF.

The chain is built from TRBV28 and TRBJ1-4; 12 positions match TRBD1. Germline values: CDR1 MDHEN, CDR2 SYDVKM. The CDR3 spans 15 residues. V gave up 5 bases and J gave up 6 bases; unmatched junction bases: 4. CDR3 loop: CASSGRDRGHEKLFF. In DNA form, the CDR3 reads TGTGCCAGCAGTGGGCGGGACAGGGGGCATGAAAAACTGTTTTTT. Variable domain in full (rest from reference TRBV28 and TRBJ1-4): DVKVTQSSRYLVKRTGEKVFLECVQDMDHENMFWYRQDPGLGLRLIYFSYDVKMKEKGDIPEGYSVSREKKERFSLILESASTNQTSMYLCASSGRDRGHEKLFFGSGTQLSVL.